This is a list of T cell receptor beta chains from one sample in a study of beta chain features in type 1 diabetes. Clones were read by immunoSEQ multiplex PCR, and TCRdb kept only the in-frame ones, dropping some. The sample has roughly 170,000 clones; approximately 13% are singletons. Sequencing was performed on central memory CD4+ T cells from blood. The receptors were sampled from a woman younger than 35 in good health. CDR3s include the opening cysteine and the closing phenylalanine or tryptophan. A D gene is named only where the DNA matches it firmly. Expanded clones get a size class; other rows say once, few or many, or leave the size out.

CDR3 DNA: TGTGCCAGCAGCCAACTCGGACAGGAGGACACTGAAGCTTTCTTT; CDR3 protein: CASSQLGQEDTEAFF; V gene: TRBV14; D gene: TRBD1; J gene: TRBJ1-1; clone size: -; CDR3 length: 15
CDR3 DNA: TGCAGCGTTGAATCCCGGCTAGCGGGAGGTTACCAAGAGACCCAGTACTTC; CDR3 protein: CSVESRLAGGYQETQYF; V gene: TRBV29-1; D gene: TRBD2; J gene: TRBJ2-5; clone size: few; CDR3 length: 17
CDR3 DNA: TGTGCCAGCAGTTTATCACAGGAGTACGAGCAGTACTTC; CDR3 protein: CASSLSQEYEQYF; V gene: TRBV10-3; D gene: -; J gene: TRBJ2-7; clone size: -; CDR3 length: 13
CDR3 DNA: TGCGCCAGCAGTCAGGGACAGGGCGACGAGCAGTACTTC; CDR3 protein: CASSQGQGDEQYF; V gene: TRBV5-1; D gene: TRBD1; J gene: TRBJ2-7; clone size: few; CDR3 length: 13
CDR3 DNA: TGTGCCAGCAGCCGTACACCATCGTCCACCGGGGAGCTGTTTTTT; CDR3 protein: CASSRTPSSTGELFF; V gene: TRBV7-3; D gene: -; J gene: TRBJ2-2; clone size: -; CDR3 length: 15
CDR3 DNA: TGTGCCTGGGGGGCCGATAGCAATCAGCCCCAGCATTTT; CDR3 protein: CAWGADSNQPQHF; V gene: TRBV30; D gene: -; J gene: TRBJ1-5; clone size: -; CDR3 length: 13
CDR3 DNA: TGTGCCAGCAGCGTTGGGTTGGACAGGGGTCACGAGCAGTACTTC; CDR3 protein: CASSVGLDRGHEQYF; V gene: TRBV9; D gene: TRBD1; J gene: TRBJ2-7; clone size: many; CDR3 length: 15
CDR3 DNA: TGTGCCAGCAGTCCCGCACTAGCGGGAGTAGGGTACGAGCAGTACTTC; CDR3 protein: CASSPALAGVGYEQYF; V gene: TRBV28; D gene: TRBD2; J gene: TRBJ2-7; clone size: -; CDR3 length: 16
CDR3 DNA: TGTGCCAGCAGTTTACCGGGTCGCGATGAGCAGTTCTTC; CDR3 protein: CASSLPGRDEQFF; V gene: TRBV28; D gene: -; J gene: TRBJ2-1; clone size: few; CDR3 length: 13
CDR3 DNA: TGTGCCAGCAGTGACAACTTGAACACTGAAGCTTTCTTT; CDR3 protein: CASSDNLNTEAFF; V gene: TRBV2; D gene: -; J gene: TRBJ1-1; clone size: -; CDR3 length: 13
CDR3 DNA: TGTGCCAGCAGTCCCCGGACAGGGGGCGAGCAGTACTTC; CDR3 protein: CASSPRTGGEQYF; V gene: TRBV6-1; D gene: TRBD1; J gene: TRBJ2-7; clone size: -; CDR3 length: 13
CDR3 DNA: TGTGCCAGCTCAAAGGGGACGACCCCGGGACAGGGTCAGCCCCAGCATTTT; CDR3 protein: CASSKGTTPGQGQPQHF; V gene: TRBV18; D gene: TRBD1; J gene: TRBJ1-5; clone size: few; CDR3 length: 17
CDR3 DNA: TGTGCCATCCGTAGTGGCGGGAGTGACGAGCAGTACTTC; CDR3 protein: CAIRSGGSDEQYF; V gene: TRBV6-6; D gene: TRBD2; J gene: TRBJ2-7; clone size: few; CDR3 length: 13
CDR3 DNA: TGTGCCAGCAGCCCCCGAGGCGGGAGGGCCGAAGAGCAGTACTTC; CDR3 protein: CASSPRGGRAEEQYF; V gene: TRBV7-9; D gene: TRBD2; J gene: TRBJ2-7; clone size: -; CDR3 length: 15
CDR3 DNA: TGTGCCAGCGGGTCGAGGCTCTATGGCTACACCTTC; CDR3 protein: CASGSRLYGYTF; V gene: TRBV2; D gene: -; J gene: TRBJ1-2; clone size: -; CDR3 length: 12
CDR3 DNA: TGTGCCAGTCCGCGGACAGGGGGCGGGGATGAAAAACTGTTTTTT; CDR3 protein: CASPRTGGGDEKLFF; V gene: TRBV5-5; D gene: TRBD1; J gene: TRBJ1-4; clone size: -; CDR3 length: 15
CDR3 DNA: TGTGCCAGCTCACGAGCCCACGGGGGTAGGGGCAATGAGCAGTTCTTC; CDR3 protein: CASSRAHGGRGNEQFF; V gene: TRBV18; D gene: -; J gene: TRBJ2-1; clone size: -; CDR3 length: 16
CDR3 DNA: TGTGCCAGCAGTTTATCGAGATCCTACGAGCAGTACTTC; CDR3 protein: CASSLSRSYEQYF; V gene: TRBV27; D gene: -; J gene: TRBJ2-7; clone size: -; CDR3 length: 13
CDR3 DNA: TGTGCCAGCCGTAACTCTTTTTTGGGACTAGCGGGAGCCAATGAGCAGTTCTTC; CDR3 protein: CASRNSFLGLAGANEQFF; V gene: TRBV27; D gene: TRBD2; J gene: TRBJ2-1; clone size: many; CDR3 length: 18
CDR3 DNA: TGTGCCAGCACTGAAGGACTGATTCAGACGAACACTGAAGCTTTCTTT; CDR3 protein: CASTEGLIQTNTEAFF; V gene: TRBV28; D gene: -; J gene: TRBJ1-1; clone size: few; CDR3 length: 16
CDR3 DNA: TGTGCCAGCAGCCCTCAGGGTTACAATGAGCAGTTCTTC; CDR3 protein: CASSPQGYNEQFF; V gene: TRBV7-2; D gene: -; J gene: TRBJ2-1; clone size: -; CDR3 length: 13
CDR3 DNA: TGTGCCAGCAGTGAATCGGGACAGGGCAACACCGGGGAGCTGTTTTTT; CDR3 protein: CASSESGQGNTGELFF; V gene: TRBV2; D gene: TRBD1; J gene: TRBJ2-2; clone size: -; CDR3 length: 16
CDR3 DNA: TGTGCCAGCAGCGCAAGCGGGACAGGGTCGCTCCGGGGCTACACCTTC; CDR3 protein: CASSASGTGSLRGYTF; V gene: TRBV28; D gene: TRBD1; J gene: TRBJ1-2; clone size: -; CDR3 length: 16
CDR3 DNA: TGTGCCTGGAGTGGCCGACAGGGGGGTCAGCCCCAGCATTTT; CDR3 protein: CAWSGRQGGQPQHF; V gene: TRBV30; D gene: TRBD1; J gene: TRBJ1-5; clone size: few; CDR3 length: 14
CDR3 DNA: TGCAGCGTAGCTAGCGGGGGGTCATACAATGAGCAGTTCTTC; CDR3 protein: CSVASGGSYNEQFF; V gene: TRBV29-1; D gene: TRBD2; J gene: TRBJ2-1; clone size: -; CDR3 length: 14
CDR3 DNA: TGCGCCAGCAGCCCCGTCTCCGGGACACAAAATGAGCAGTTCTTC; CDR3 protein: CASSPVSGTQNEQFF; V gene: TRBV5-1; D gene: -; J gene: TRBJ2-1; clone size: -; CDR3 length: 15
CDR3 DNA: TGTGCCAGCAGTTCAGGACAGGGGGGCAATCAGCCCCAGCATTTT; CDR3 protein: CASSSGQGGNQPQHF; V gene: TRBV30; D gene: TRBD1; J gene: TRBJ1-5; clone size: -; CDR3 length: 15